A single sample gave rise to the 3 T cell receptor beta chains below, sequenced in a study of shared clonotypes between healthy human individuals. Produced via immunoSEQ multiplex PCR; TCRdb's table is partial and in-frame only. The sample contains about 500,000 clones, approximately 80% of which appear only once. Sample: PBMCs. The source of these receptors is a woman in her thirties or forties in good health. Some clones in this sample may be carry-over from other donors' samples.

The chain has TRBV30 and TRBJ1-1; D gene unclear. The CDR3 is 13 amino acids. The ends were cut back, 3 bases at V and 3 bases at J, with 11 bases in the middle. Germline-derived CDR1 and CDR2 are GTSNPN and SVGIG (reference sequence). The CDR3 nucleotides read TGTGCCTGGAGGGAGCGGGGTTACACTGAAGCTTTCTTT. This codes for CAWRERGYTEAFF.

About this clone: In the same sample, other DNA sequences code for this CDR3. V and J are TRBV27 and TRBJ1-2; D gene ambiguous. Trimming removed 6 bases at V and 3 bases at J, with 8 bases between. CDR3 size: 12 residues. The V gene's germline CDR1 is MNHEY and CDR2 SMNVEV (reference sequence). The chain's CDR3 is CASRREDYGYTF. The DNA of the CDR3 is TGTGCCAGCAGGAGAGAAGACTATGGCTACACCTTC.

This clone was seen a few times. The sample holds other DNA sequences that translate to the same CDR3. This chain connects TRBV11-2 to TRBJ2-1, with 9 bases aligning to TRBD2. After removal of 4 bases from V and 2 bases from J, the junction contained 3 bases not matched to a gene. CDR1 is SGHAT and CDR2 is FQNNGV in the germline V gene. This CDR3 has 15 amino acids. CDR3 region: CASSSTSGPYNEQFF. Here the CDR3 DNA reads TGTGCCAGCAGCTCGACTAGCGGACCCTACAATGAGCAGTTCTTC.